This T cell receptor beta chain stems from a study of blood T cell repertoires in COVID-19. The CDR3 loop spans 14 amino acids. The assay was immunoSEQ multiplex PCR, and TCRdb's table has in-frame clones only and misses some. There are about 190,000 clones in the sample; roughly 85% occur only once, and 26% lies in the top ten. The source material was peripheral blood. The chain carries TRBV21-1 and TRBJ1-5; the DNA was not used to check the table's D call, TRBD1. TRBV21-1 is a recognized pseudogene. This receptor was taken from a woman between 65 and 79 years old with acute or convalescent COVID-19. The CDR3 DNA reads as TGTGCCAGCAGAGGGACAGTAAGCAATCAGCCCCAGCATTTT. This gives the protein CASRGTVSNQPQHF.